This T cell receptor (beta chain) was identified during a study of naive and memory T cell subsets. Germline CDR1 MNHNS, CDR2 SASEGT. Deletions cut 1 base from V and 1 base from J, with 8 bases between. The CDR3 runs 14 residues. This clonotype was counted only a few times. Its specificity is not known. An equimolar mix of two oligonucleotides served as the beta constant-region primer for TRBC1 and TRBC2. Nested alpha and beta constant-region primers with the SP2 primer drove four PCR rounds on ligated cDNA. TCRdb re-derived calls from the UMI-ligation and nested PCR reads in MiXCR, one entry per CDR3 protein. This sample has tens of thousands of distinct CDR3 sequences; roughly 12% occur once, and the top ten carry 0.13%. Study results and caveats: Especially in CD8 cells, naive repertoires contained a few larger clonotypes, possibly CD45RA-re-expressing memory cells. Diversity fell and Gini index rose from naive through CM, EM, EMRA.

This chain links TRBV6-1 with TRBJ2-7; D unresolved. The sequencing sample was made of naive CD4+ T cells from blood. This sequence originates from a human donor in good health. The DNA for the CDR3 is TGTGCCAGCAGTGAAGTCCGGTTTTCCTACGAGCAGTACTTC. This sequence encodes CASSEVRFSYEQYF.